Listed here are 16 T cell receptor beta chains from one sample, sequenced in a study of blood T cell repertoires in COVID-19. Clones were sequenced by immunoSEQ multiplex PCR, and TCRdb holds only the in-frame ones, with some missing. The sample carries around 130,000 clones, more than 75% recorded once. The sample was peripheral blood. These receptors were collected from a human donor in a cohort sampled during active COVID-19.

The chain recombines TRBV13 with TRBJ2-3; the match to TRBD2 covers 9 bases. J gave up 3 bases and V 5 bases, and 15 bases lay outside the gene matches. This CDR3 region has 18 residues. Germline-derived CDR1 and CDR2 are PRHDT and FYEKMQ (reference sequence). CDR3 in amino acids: CASSPAGLAGDPTDTQYF. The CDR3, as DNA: TGTGCCAGCAGCCCTGCGGGGTTAGCGGGGGATCCAACAGATACGCAGTATTTT. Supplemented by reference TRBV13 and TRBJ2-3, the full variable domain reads AAGVIQSPRHLIKEKRETATLKCYPIPRHDTVYWYQQGPGQDPQFLISFYEKMQSDKGSIPDRFSAQQFSDYHSELNMSSLELGDSALYFCASSPAGLAGDPTDTQYFGPGTRLTVL.

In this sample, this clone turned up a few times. The CDR3 is CAWSLADSKYNSPLHF. Written as DNA, the CDR3 is TGTGCCTGGAGTCTCGCGGACAGCAAATATAATTCACCCCTCCACTTT. J is TRBJ1-6 and V is TRBV30; D possibly corresponds to TRBD1 (6 bases). The V end was cut by 2 bases, the J end by 4 bases, with 15 bases between. CDR3 size: 16 residues. The V gene's germline CDR1 is GTSNPN and CDR2 SVGIG (reference sequence).

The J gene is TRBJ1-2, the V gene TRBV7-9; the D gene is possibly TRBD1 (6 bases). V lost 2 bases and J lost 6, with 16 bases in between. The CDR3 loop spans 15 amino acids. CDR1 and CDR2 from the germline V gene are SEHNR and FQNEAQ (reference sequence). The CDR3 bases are TGTGCCAGCAGCTTAACCCGTGGGGGCGCTCATGGCTACACCTTC. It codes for CASSLTRGGAHGYTF.

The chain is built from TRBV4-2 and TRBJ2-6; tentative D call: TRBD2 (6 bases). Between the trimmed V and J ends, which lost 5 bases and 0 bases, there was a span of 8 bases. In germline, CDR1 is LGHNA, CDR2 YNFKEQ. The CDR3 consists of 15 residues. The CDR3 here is CASSSGGSGANVLTF. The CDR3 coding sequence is TGTGCCAGCAGCTCCGGGGGCTCTGGGGCCAACGTCCTGACTTTC.

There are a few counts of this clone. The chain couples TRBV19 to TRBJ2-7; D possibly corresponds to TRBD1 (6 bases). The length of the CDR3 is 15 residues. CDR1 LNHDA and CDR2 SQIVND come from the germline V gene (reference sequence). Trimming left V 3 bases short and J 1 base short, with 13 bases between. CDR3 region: CASSISHRASYEQYF. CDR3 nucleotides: TGTGCCAGTAGTATTTCCCACAGGGCATCCTACGAGCAGTACTTC.

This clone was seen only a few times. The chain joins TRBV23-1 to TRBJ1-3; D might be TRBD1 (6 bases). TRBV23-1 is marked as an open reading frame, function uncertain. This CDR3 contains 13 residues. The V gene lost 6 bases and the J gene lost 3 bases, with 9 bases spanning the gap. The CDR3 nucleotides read TGCGCCAGCAGGCAACAGGGTGGAAACACCATATATTTT. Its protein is CASRQQGGNTIYF.

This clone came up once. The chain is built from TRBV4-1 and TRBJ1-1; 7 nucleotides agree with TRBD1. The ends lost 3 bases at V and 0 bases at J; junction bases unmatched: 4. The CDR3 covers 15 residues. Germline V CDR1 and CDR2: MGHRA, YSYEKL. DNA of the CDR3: TGCGCCAGCAGCCAGAGGACAGGAATGAACACTGAAGCTTTCTTT. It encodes CASSQRTGMNTEAFF.

The CDR3: CASSTGGGLGAYTQYF. The DNA for the CDR3 is TGTGCCAGTAGCACGGGAGGGGGACTAGGCGCGTATACGCAGTATTTT. The chain is built from TRBV19 and TRBJ2-3, with 8 bases lining up with TRBD2. V dropped 6 bases and J dropped 7; count of bases not matched to a gene: 15. This CDR3 is built from 16 residues. Germline V gene sequence: CDR1 LNHDA, CDR2 SQIVND (reference sequence).

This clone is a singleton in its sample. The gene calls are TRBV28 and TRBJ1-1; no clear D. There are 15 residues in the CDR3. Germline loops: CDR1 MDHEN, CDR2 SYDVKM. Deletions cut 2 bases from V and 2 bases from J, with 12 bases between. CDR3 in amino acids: CASSLTVNSNTEAFF. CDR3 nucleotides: TGTGCCAGCAGTTTAACTGTGAACAGCAACACTGAAGCTTTCTTT.

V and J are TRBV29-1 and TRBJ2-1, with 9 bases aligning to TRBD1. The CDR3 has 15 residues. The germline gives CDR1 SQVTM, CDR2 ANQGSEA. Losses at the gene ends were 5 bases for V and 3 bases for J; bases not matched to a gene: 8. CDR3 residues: CSVMPGTGIYNEQFF. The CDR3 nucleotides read TGCAGCGTTATGCCCGGGACAGGGATCTACAATGAGCAGTTCTTC.

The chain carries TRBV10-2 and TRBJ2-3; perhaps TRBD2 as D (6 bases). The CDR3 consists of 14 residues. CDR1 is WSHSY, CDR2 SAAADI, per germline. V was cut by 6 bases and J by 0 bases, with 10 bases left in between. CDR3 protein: CASRVSGSTDTQYF. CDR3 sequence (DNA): TGCGCCAGCAGGGTTAGCGGTAGCACAGATACGCAGTATTTT.

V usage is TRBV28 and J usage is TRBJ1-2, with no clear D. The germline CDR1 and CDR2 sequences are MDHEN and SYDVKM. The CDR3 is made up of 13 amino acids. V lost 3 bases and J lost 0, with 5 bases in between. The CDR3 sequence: CASSFGANYGYTF. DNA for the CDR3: TGTGCCAGCAGTTTTGGAGCTAACTATGGCTACACCTTC.

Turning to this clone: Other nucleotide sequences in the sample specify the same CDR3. CDR3 in amino acids: CASSRGLAGTYEQYF. The CDR3 nucleotides read TGTGCCAGCAGCCGGGGACTAGCGGGCACCTACGAGCAGTACTTC. The rearrangement links TRBV27 to TRBJ2-7, with 12 nucleotides matching TRBD2. Trimming removed 6 bases from V and 2 bases from J; junction bases left unmatched: 5. There are 15 residues in the CDR3. Germline V gene sequence: CDR1 MNHEY, CDR2 SMNVEV (reference sequence).

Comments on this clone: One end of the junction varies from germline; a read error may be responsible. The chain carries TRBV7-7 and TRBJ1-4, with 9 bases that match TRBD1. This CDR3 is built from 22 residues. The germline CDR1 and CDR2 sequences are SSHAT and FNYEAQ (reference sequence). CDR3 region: CASSLIYSGVQGAMGTNEKLFF. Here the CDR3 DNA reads TGTGCTAGCAGCTTAATTTATAGTGGGGTACAGGGGGCGATGGGGACTAATGAAAAACTGTTTTTT. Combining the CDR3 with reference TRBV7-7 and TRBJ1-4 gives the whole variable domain GAGVSQSPRYKVTKRGQDVTLRCDPISSHATLYWYQQALGQGPEFLTYFNYEAQPDKSGLPSDRFSAERPEGSISTLTIQRTEQRDSAMYRCASSLIYSGVQGAMGTNEKLFFGSGTQLSVL.

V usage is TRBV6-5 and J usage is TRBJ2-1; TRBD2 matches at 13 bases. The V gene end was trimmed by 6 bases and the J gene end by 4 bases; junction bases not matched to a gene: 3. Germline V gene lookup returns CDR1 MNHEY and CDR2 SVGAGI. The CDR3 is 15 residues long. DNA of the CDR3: TGTGCCAGCAGAAGGACTAGCGGGGGTTACAATGAGCAGTTCTTC. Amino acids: CASRRTSGGYNEQFF.

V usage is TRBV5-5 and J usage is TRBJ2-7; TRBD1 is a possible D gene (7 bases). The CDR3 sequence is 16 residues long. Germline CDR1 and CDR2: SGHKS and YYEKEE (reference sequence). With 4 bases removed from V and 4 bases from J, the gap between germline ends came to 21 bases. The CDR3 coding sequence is TGTGCCAGCAGCGCGCAGGGGGGCACGGTCAGTTACGAGCAGTACTTC. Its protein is CASSAQGGTVSYEQYF.